A single sample gave rise to the 5 T cell receptor beta chains below, sequenced in a study of beta chain features in type 1 diabetes. As every portion of the isolated RNA was reverse transcribed, the sequencing read expressed TCRB transcripts. Clones were read by immunoSEQ multiplex PCR, and TCRdb kept only the in-frame ones, dropping some. The sample carries 70,000 to 95,000 clones, 30% to 40% recorded once. Sequences were obtained from stem cell memory CD4+ T cells from blood. These receptors all stem from a woman between 18 and 30 years old in good health.

This clone was seen a handful of times. V and J are TRBV30 and TRBJ2-1, with 8 bases that match TRBD1. The CDR3 covers 16 residues. V trimming: 3 bases; J trimming: 5 bases; junction bases outside the gene matches: 12. Germline V lookup: CDR1 GTSNPN, CDR2 SVGIG (reference sequence). CDR3 DNA: TGTGCCTGGAGGAACAGGGGGGACACCTCGCACAATGAGCAGTTCTTC. Translation: CAWRNRGDTSHNEQFF.

V is TRBV14 and J is TRBJ1-2, with 10 nucleotides matching TRBD1. V was clipped by 2 bases and J by 8 bases; unmatched bases: 11. The CDR3 runs to 16 residues. Germline loops: CDR1 SGHDN, CDR2 FVKESK. The CDR3 region is CASSQMTGGGLLGYTF. CDR3 DNA sequence: TGTGCCAGCAGCCAAATGACAGGGGGCGGCCTCCTCGGCTACACCTTC. Full variable domain (outside the CDR3, taken from reference TRBV14 and TRBJ1-2): EAGVTQFPSHSVIEKGQTVTLRCDPISGHDNLYWYRRVMGKEIKFLLHFVKESKQDESGMPNNRFLAERTGGTYSTLKVQPAELEDSGVYFCASSQMTGGGLLGYTFGSGTRLTVV.

This chain connects TRBV5-1 to TRBJ2-3; 12 bases are shared with TRBD2. The CDR3 length is 16 residues. The germline CDR1 and CDR2 sequences are SGHRS and YFSETQ. The trim removed 4 bases at V and 2 bases at J, leaving 5 bases unmatched. The CDR3 loop is CASSRTSGTYTDTQYF. The CDR3 DNA is TGCGCCAGCAGCCGGACTAGCGGGACGTACACAGATACGCAGTATTTT. Looking up the rest from reference TRBV5-1 and TRBJ2-3 gives the full variable domain: KAGVTQTPRYLIKTRGQQVTLSCSPISGHRSVSWYQQTPGQGLQFLFEYFSETQRNKGNFPGRFSGRQFSNSRSEMNVSTLELGDSALYLCASSRTSGTYTDTQYFGPGTRLTVL.

V is TRBV14 and J is TRBJ1-2, with D hard to call. In germline, CDR1 is SGHDN, CDR2 FVKESK. Trimming removed 4 bases from V and 4 bases from J, with 13 bases in between. This CDR3 comprises 14 residues. Written as DNA, the CDR3 is TGTGCCAGCAGCCCACGGCGAGAGGGCTATGGCTACACCTTC. This translates into CASSPRREGYGYTF.

V is TRBV2 and J is TRBJ2-5, with 7 bases aligning to TRBD1. Germline lookup yields CDR1 SNHLY and CDR2 FYNNEI. The CDR3 loop spans 13 amino acids. V lost 5 bases, J lost 4 bases, and 4 bases stayed unmatched. In DNA, the CDR3 is TGTGCCAGCAGTTCGACAGGGAGAGAGACCCAGTACTTC. It codes for CASSSTGRETQYF.